This T cell receptor (beta chain) originates from a study of blood T cell repertoires in COVID-19. Turning to the study itself: Sites in the United States, Italy and Spain provided acute and convalescent COVID-19 samples.

Repertoires were generated with immunoSEQ multiplex PCR, while TCRdb's copy carries only in-frame clones and drops some. The table includes around 100,000 clones, roughly nine tenths detected once. Trimming stripped 4 bases from V and 1 base from J, with 7 bases between. CDR3 size: 13 residues. Germline assignment: CDR1 SGHTA and CDR2 FQGTGA. Sequencing was done on a sample of peripheral blood. This chain uses TRBV7-3 with TRBJ1-1; D is uncertain. The TCR comes from a woman older than 75 with acute or convalescent COVID-19. The CDR3 nucleotides are TGTGCCAGCAGCTCAAATTGGAACACTGAAGCTTTCTTT. It encodes CASSSNWNTEAFF.